A single sample gave rise to the 20 T cell receptor beta chains below, sequenced in a study of response to subunit inactivated influenza vaccine. Each CDR3 protein is one row after TCRdb ran MiXCR on the RT-PCR reads. The repertoire holds roughly 150,000 distinct CDR3 sequences, with approximately 11% as singletons. Specimen: non-naive T cells sorted from PBMCs, collected roughly 46 days after vaccination. The receptors come from a man aged 45-65 years who received an inactivated influenza vaccine.

This clonotype was counted between two and nine times. The rearrangement links TRBV11-2 to TRBJ2-2; 9 bases agree with TRBD1. The CDR3 consists of 19 residues. Germline V gene data show CDR1 as SGHAT and CDR2 as FQNNGV. Trimming at V came to 7 bases and at J to 7 bases, leaving 22 bases not matched to a gene. DNA of the CDR3: TGTGCCAGCAACCTCTTAGCCCCTTCCGGGACAGGGCGGAGCGGGGAGCTGTTTTTT. It codes for CASNLLAPSGTGRSGELFF.

The chain has TRBV9 and TRBJ1-2, with 8 bases aligning to TRBD1. V gave up 3 bases and J gave up 5 bases; unmatched junction bases: 6. Germline loops: CDR1 SGDLS, CDR2 YYNGEE. There are 14 residues in the CDR3. CDR3 region: CASSGAGQGYGYTF. For the CDR3, the DNA is TGTGCCAGCAGCGGAGCCGGACAGGGTTATGGCTACACCTTC.

The genes are TRBV9 and TRBJ2-5, with a tentative D call TRBD2 (5 bases). Germline assignment: CDR1 SGDLS and CDR2 YYNGEE. V lost 3 bases and J 5 bases, leaving 20 bases between the germline ends. The CDR3 is 16 residues long. CDR3 residues: CASSGRRGKGVETQYF. The DNA for the CDR3 is TGTGCCAGCAGCGGAAGGAGAGGAAAGGGAGTCGAGACCCAGTACTTC.

The table lists this clonotype with many counts. The chain recombines TRBV5-1 with TRBJ1-3; D is uncertain. The germline V and J ends were trimmed by 4 bases and 1 base, with 6 bases remaining between them. Germline V gives CDR1 SGHRS, CDR2 YFSETQ. The CDR3 extends over 13 amino acids. CDR3 loop: CASSLNSGNTIYF. CDR3 in DNA: TGCGCCAGCAGCCTGAATTCTGGAAACACCATATATTTT.

This clonotype has only a few counts. The V call is TRBV7-7, the J call TRBJ1-2, with a possible D match to TRBD1 (6 bases). Trimming took off 5 bases at V and 2 bases at J, with 15 bases between the two ends. Germline V CDR1 and CDR2: SSHAT, FNYEAQ (reference sequence). The CDR3 length is 15 residues. This CDR3 is CASSPLDSDNYGYTF. CDR3 DNA: TGTGCCAGCAGCCCATTGGACAGCGACAACTATGGCTACACCTTC. The full variable domain, completed using reference TRBV7-7 and TRBJ1-2, is GAGVSQSPRYKVTKRGQDVTLRCDPISSHATLYWYQQALGQGPEFLTYFNYEAQPDKSGLPSDRFSAERPEGSISTLTIQRTEQRDSAMYRCASSPLDSDNYGYTFGSGTRLTVV.

This clonotype was detected only a few times. The chain combines TRBV5-8 with TRBJ1-5; D gene uncertain. The CDR3 has 13 amino acids. Germline loops: CDR1 SGHTS, CDR2 YDEGEE. The V and J ends lost 2 bases and 11 bases respectively, with 14 bases between them. DNA for the CDR3: TGTGCCAGCAGCTTTAGTGGGATCATGACCCAGCATTTT. It is translated as CASSFSGIMTQHF.

This clonotype was picked up many times. V usage is TRBV20-1 and J usage is TRBJ2-7; TRBD2 agrees at 11 bases. Per the germline V gene, CDR1 is DFQATT and CDR2 is SNEGSKA (reference sequence). The ends lost 0 bases at V and 0 bases at J; junction bases unmatched: 10. This CDR3 has 18 residues. The CDR3 spells CSARDFGLAGGPSYEQYF. CDR3 in DNA: TGCAGTGCTAGAGATTTTGGGCTAGCGGGGGGCCCCTCCTACGAGCAGTACTTC.

This chain connects TRBV20-1 to TRBJ2-2, with D tentatively TRBD1 (7 bases). This CDR3 comprises 14 residues. CDR1 and CDR2 from the germline V gene are DFQATT and SNEGSKA (reference sequence). Trimming removed 3 bases from V and 3 bases from J, with 11 bases in between. The CDR3 spells CSASRGTDTGELFF. In DNA form, the CDR3 reads TGCAGTGCTAGCCGGGGGACAGACACCGGGGAGCTGTTTTTT.

This clonotype appeared a few times. The J gene is TRBJ2-7, the V gene TRBV4-2; 16 bases agree with TRBD2. The germline V gene has CDR1 LGHNA and CDR2 YNFKEQ. The CDR3 extends over 17 amino acids. Germline trimming cut 4 bases from V and 2 bases from J; bases unmatched to any gene: 5. The CDR3: CASSLAGTSGGAYEQYF. CDR3 in DNA: TGTGCCAGCAGCCTCGCCGGGACTAGCGGGGGGGCCTACGAGCAGTACTTC.

Only a few counts were recorded for this clonotype. The chain recombines TRBV18 with TRBJ1-1; D is unclear. CDR3 length: 13 residues. In germline, CDR1 is KGHSH, CDR2 LQKENI. V was pared by 1 base and J by 6 bases, with 9 bases between. The chain's CDR3 is CASSPQGGAEAFF. In DNA form, the CDR3 reads TGTGCCAGCTCACCACAAGGAGGAGCTGAAGCTTTCTTT.

This clonotype was observed a handful of times. The V call is TRBV20-1, the J call TRBJ1-6; 10 bases agree with TRBD1. Germline trimming cut 6 bases from V and 9 bases from J; bases unmatched to any gene: 11. The CDR3 is 15 amino acids. Germline CDR1 is DFQATT and CDR2 is SNEGSKA (reference sequence). CDR3 loop: CSAELPGQGSSPLHF. The CDR3, as DNA: TGCAGTGCGGAACTACCGGGACAGGGGAGTTCACCCCTCCACTTT.

This clonotype appeared a few times. The V and J genes are TRBV20-1 and TRBJ2-7; 9 positions agree with TRBD2. The CDR3 has 16 amino acids. Germline loops: CDR1 DFQATT, CDR2 SNEGSKA (reference sequence). The V gene end was trimmed by 1 base and the J gene end by 6 bases; junction bases not matched to a gene: 13. CDR3 bases: TGCAGTGCTAGAGTTCCCCTAGCGGGGATGAGTGTCGAGCAGTACTTC. Translated, it gives CSARVPLAGMSVEQYF.

This clonotype was recorded a few times. CDR3 protein: CASSLVGQGSPYEQYF. The CDR3 DNA follows: TGTGCCAGCAGCTTAGTCGGGCAGGGATCCCCCTACGAGCAGTACTTC. The chain joins TRBV11-2 to TRBJ2-7, with a possible D match to TRBD1 (5 bases). Germline CDR1 and CDR2: SGHAT and FQNNGV. The V gene lost 1 base and the J gene lost 2 bases, with 15 bases spanning the gap. The CDR3 runs 16 residues.

The chain is built from TRBV24-1 and TRBJ1-5, with a weak D call TRBD1 (6 bases). Germline V CDR1 and CDR2: KGHDR, SFDVKD. CDR3 length equals 16 residues. V shed 5 bases and J shed 0 bases, with 13 bases lying between them. This CDR3 is CATSVGGSHSNQPQHF. The CDR3 DNA is TGTGCCACCAGTGTGGGGGGCTCTCATAGCAATCAGCCCCAGCATTTT.

This clonotype was counted at least ten times. The CDR3 sequence: CSVERGGETQYF. The CDR3 DNA is TGCAGCGTTGAGAGGGGTGGAGAGACCCAGTACTTC. J is TRBJ2-5 and V is TRBV29-1, with D tentatively TRBD1 or TRBD2 (5 bases each). V dropped 3 bases and J dropped 4 bases, with 9 bases sitting between them. The CDR3 totals 12 residues. Germline CDR1 is SQVTM and CDR2 is ANQGSEA. Combining the CDR3 with reference TRBV29-1 and TRBJ2-5 gives the whole variable domain SAVISQKPSRDICQRGTSLTIQCQVDSQVTMMFWYRQQPGQSLTLIATANQGSEATYESGFVIDKFPISRPNLTFSTLTVSNMSPEDSSIYLCSVERGGETQYFGPGTRLLVL.

This clonotype was seen repeatedly, ten times or more. The genes are TRBV5-1 and TRBJ1-6; 10 positions agree with TRBD1. With V trimmed by 5 bases and J by 9 bases, 8 bases remained unmatched. CDR3 length: 15 amino acids. Per germline, CDR1 SGHRS and CDR2 YFSETQ. CDR3 loop: CASRRGQGVSSPLHF. CDR3 sequence (DNA): TGCGCCAGCAGACGAGGACAGGGGGTTAGTTCACCCCTCCACTTT.

The chain recombines TRBV19 with TRBJ2-2; D unclear. This CDR3 spans 11 amino acids. Germline loops: CDR1 LNHDA, CDR2 SQIVND (reference sequence). The V and J ends lost 4 bases and 11 bases respectively, with 8 bases between them. Here the CDR3 reads CASSTLSELFF. The CDR3 DNA reads TGTGCCAGTAGTACCCTATCCGAGCTGTTTTTT.

This clonotype was picked up a small number of times. The chain employs TRBV6-1 and TRBJ1-5; D not resolved. This CDR3 has 18 residues. The germline gives CDR1 MNHNS, CDR2 SASEGT. Trimming took off 7 bases at V and 0 bases at J, with 22 bases between the two ends. The CDR3 nucleotides read TGTGCCAGCACCACACCGGTCGGGGTGGGGTATAGCAATCAGCCCCAGCATTTT. Its translation is CASTTPVGVGYSNQPQHF.

The gene calls are TRBV6-1 and TRBJ2-7, with 8 bases identical to TRBD2. This CDR3 contains 13 residues. J gave up 2 bases and V 8 bases, and 5 bases lay outside the gene matches. Per germline, CDR1 MNHNS and CDR2 SASEGT. Written as DNA, the CDR3 is TGTGCCAGCGCCGGGGGGGGCACCTACGAGCAGTACTTC. It translates to CASAGGGTYEQYF.

This clonotype was seen a few times. The V call is TRBV3-1, the J call TRBJ1-2; possibly TRBD1 for D (5 bases). V was cut by 4 bases and J by 7 bases, with 13 bases left in between. This CDR3 has 13 amino acids. Germline loops: CDR1 LGHDT, CDR2 YNNKEL (reference sequence). The CDR3 loop reads CASSPGRQVGYTF. In DNA form, the CDR3 reads TGTGCCAGCAGCCCAGGGCGACAAGTTGGCTACACCTTC.